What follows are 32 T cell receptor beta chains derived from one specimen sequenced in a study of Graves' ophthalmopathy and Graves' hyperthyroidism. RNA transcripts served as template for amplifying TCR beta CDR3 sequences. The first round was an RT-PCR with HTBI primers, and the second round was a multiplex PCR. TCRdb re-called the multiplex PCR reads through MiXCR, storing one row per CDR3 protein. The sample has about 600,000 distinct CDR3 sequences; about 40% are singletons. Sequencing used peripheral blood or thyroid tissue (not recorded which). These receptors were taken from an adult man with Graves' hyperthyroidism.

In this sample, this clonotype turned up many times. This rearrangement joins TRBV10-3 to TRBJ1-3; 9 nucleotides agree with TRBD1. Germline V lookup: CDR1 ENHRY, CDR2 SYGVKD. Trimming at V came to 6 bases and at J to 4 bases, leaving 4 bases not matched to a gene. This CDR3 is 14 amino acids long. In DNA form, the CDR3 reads TGTGCCATCAGCGGGACAGGGATCGGAAACACCATATATTTT. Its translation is CAISGTGIGNTIYF.

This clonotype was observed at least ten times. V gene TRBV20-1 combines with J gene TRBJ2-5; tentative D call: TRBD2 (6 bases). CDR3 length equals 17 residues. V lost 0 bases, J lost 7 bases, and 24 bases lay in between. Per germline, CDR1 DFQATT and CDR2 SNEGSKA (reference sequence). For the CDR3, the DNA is TGCAGTGCTAGAGACCTGGCCCCCGGGAGCCCTTGGGGGACCCAGTACTTC. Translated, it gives CSARDLAPGSPWGTQYF.

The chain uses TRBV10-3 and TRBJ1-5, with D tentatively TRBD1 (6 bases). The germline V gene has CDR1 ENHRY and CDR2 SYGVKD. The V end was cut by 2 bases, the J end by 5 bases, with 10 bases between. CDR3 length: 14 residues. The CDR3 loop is CAISETAGDQPQHF. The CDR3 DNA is TGTGCCATCAGTGAGACGGCAGGGGATCAGCCCCAGCATTTT.

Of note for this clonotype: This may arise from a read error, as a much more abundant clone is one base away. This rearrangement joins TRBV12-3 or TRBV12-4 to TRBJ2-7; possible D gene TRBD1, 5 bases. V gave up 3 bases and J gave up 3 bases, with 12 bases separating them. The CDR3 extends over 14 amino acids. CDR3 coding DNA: TGTGCCAGCAGTTTGCCTGGGGCTCACTACGAGCAGTACTTC. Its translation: CASSLPGAHYEQYF.

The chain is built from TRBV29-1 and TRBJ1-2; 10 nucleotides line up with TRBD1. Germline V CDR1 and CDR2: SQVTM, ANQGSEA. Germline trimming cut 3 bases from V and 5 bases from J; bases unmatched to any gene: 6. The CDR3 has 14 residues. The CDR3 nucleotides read TGCAGCGTTGATGAGACAGGGGGCAGGTATGGCTACACCTTC. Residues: CSVDETGGRYGYTF. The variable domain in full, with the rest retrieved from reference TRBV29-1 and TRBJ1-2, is SAVISQKPSRDICQRGTSLTIQCQVDSQVTMMFWYRQQPGQSLTLIATANQGSEATYESGFVIDKFPISRPNLTFSTLTVSNMSPEDSSIYLCSVDETGGRYGYTFGSGTRLTVV.

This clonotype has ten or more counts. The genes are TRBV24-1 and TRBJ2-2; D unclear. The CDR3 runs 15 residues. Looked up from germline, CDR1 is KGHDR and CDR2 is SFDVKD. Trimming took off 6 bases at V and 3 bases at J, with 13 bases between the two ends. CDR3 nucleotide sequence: TGTGCCACCAGTTTATCTCCCCCGGACACCGGGGAGCTGTTTTTT. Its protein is CATSLSPPDTGELFF.

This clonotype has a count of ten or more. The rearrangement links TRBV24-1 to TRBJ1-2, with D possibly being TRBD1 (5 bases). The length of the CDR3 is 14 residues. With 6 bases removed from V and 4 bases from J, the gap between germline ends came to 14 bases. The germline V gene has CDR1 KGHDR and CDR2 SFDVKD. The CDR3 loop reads CATSSPGRSYGYTF. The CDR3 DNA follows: TGTGCCACCAGTTCTCCGGGACGGAGCTATGGCTACACCTTC.

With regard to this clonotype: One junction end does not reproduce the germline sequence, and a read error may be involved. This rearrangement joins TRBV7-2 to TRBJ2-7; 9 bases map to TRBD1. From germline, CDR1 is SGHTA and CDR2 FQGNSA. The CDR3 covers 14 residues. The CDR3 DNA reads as TGTGCCAGCAGCCCACAGGGGGCGGGCGGGGAGCTGTACTTC. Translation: CASSPQGAGGELYF.

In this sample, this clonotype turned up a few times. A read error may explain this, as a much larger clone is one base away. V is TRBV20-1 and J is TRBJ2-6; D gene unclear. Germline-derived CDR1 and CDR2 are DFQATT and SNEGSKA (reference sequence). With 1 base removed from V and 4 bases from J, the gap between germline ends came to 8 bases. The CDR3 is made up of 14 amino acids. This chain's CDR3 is CSARVVRGANVLTF. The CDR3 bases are TGCAGTGCTAGAGTCGTACGGGGGGCCAACGTCCTGACTTTC.

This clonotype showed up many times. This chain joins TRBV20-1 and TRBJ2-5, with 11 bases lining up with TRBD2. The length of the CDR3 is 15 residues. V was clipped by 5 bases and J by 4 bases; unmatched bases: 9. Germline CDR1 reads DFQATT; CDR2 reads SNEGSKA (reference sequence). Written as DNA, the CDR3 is TGCAGTGCTTCCTCGACTAGCGGGGTTCGAGAGACCCAGTACTTC. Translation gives CSASSTSGVRETQYF.

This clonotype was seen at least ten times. The CDR3 DNA is TGTGCCAGCAGCCGCGACAGTTGGGAAGCTTTCTTT. The encoded protein is CASSRDSWEAFF. V is TRBV12-3 or TRBV12-4 and J is TRBJ1-1; possibly TRBD1 for D (5 bases). The CDR3 totals 12 residues. Trimming took 6 bases from V and 8 from J, leaving 13 bases between them.

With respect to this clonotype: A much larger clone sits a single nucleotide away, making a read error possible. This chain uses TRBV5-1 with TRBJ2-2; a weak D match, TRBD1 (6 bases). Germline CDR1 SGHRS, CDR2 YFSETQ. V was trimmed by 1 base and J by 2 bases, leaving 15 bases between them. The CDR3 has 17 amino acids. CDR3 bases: TGCGCCAGCAGCTTGTTCGGACAGCGACTAAACACCGGGGAGCTGTTTTTT. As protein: CASSLFGQRLNTGELFF.

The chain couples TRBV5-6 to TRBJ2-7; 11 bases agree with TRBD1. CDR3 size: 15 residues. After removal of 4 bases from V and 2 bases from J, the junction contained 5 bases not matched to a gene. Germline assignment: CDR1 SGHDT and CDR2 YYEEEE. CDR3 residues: CASSQGQGGPYEQYF. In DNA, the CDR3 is TGTGCCAGCAGCCAGGGACAGGGGGGGCCCTACGAGCAGTACTTC.

The CDR3 nucleotides are TGTGCCAGCAGAAGAGCCGGGACGCAGCCCCAGCATTTT. Residues: CASRRAGTQPQHF. The rearrangement uses TRBV12-3 or TRBV12-4 and TRBJ1-5, with D perhaps TRBD1 (5 bases). Trimming removed 6 bases from V and 7 bases from J, with 13 bases in between. CDR3 length: 13 residues.

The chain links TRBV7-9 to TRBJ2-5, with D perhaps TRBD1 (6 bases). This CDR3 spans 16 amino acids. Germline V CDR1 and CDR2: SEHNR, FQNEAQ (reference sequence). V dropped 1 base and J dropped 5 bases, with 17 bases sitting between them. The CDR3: CASSLVRAWGHETQYF. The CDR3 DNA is TGTGCCAGCAGCTTAGTCCGGGCGTGGGGGCACGAGACCCAGTACTTC.

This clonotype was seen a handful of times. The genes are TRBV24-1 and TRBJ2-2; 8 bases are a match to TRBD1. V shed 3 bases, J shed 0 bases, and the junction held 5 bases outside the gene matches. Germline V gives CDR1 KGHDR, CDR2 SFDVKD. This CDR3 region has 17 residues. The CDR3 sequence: CATSDPRQGTNTGELFF. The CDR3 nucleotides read TGTGCCACCAGTGATCCCCGACAGGGGACGAACACCGGGGAGCTGTTTTTT.

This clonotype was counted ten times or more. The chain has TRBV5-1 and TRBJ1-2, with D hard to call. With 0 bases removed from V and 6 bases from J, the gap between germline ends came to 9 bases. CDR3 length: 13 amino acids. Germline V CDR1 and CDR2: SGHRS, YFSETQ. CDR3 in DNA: TGCGCCAGCAGCTTGGCCAAGGCGCATGGCTACACCTTC. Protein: CASSLAKAHGYTF.

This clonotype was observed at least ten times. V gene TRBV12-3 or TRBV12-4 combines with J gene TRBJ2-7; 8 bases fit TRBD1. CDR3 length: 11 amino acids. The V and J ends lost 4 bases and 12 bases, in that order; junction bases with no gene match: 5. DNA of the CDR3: TGTGCCAGCAGTTCGGACAGGGTGAGGTACTTC. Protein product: CASSSDRVRYF.

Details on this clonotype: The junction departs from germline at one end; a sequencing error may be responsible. In DNA form, the CDR3 reads TGTCCCAGCAGTGAATGGACAGGAGCTAACTATGGCTACACCTTC. It is translated as CPSSEWTGANYGYTF. The V and J genes are TRBV25-1 and TRBJ1-2, with TRBD1 matching over 7 bases. The CDR3 loop spans 15 amino acids. Germline V CDR1 and CDR2: MGHDK, SYGVNS.

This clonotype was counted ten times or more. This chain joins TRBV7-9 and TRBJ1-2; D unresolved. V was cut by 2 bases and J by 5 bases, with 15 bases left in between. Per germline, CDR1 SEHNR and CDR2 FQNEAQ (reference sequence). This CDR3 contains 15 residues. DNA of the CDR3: TGTGCCAGCAGCTTAAGAATTGGAACTGAGTATGGCTACACCTTC. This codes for CASSLRIGTEYGYTF.

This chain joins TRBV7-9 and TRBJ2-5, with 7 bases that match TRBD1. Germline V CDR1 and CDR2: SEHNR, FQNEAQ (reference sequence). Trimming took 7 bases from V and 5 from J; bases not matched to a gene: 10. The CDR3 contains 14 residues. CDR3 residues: CASNRDSYNETQYF. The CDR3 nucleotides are TGTGCCAGCAACCGGGACAGCTACAATGAGACCCAGTACTTC.

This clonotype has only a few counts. CDR3 DNA: TGTGCCATCAGTCAGGAGTACAATGAGCAGTTCTTC. This translates into CAISQEYNEQFF. The genes are TRBV10-3 and TRBJ2-7; the D is unclear. The J call may be mistaken, given a closer DNA end match to TRBJ2-1. CDR3 size: 12 residues. CDR1 ENHRY and CDR2 SYGVKD come from the germline V gene.

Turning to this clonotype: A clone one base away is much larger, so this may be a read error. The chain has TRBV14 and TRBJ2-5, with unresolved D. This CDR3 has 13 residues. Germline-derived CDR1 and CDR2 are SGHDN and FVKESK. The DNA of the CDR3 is TGTGCCAGCAGCCAGAGCGAACAAGAGACCCGGTACTTC. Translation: CASSQSEQETRYF. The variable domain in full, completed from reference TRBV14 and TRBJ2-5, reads EAGVTQFPSHSVIEKGQTVTLRCDPISGHDNLYWYRRVMGKEIKFLLHFVKESKQDESGMPNNRFLAERTGGTYSTLKVQPAELEDSGVYFCASSQSEQETRYFGPGTRLLVL.

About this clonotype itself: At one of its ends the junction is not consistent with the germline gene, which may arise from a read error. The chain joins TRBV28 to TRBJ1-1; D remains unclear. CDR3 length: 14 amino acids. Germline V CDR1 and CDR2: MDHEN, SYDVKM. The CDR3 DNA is TGTGCCAGCAGTTTGAGGGCCCAGAACACTGAAGCCTTCTTT. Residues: CASSLRAQNTEAFF. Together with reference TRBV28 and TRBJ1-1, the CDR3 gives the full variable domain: DVKVTQSSRYLVKRTGEKVFLECVQDMDHENMFWYRQDPGLGLRLIYFSYDVKMKEKGDIPEGYSVSREKKERFSLILESASTNQTSMYLCASSLRAQNTEAFFGQGTRLTVV.

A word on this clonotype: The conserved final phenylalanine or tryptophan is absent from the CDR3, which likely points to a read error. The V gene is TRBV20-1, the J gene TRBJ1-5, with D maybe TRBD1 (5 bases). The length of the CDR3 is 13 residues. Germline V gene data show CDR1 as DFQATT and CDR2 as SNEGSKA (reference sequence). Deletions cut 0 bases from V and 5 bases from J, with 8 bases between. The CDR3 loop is CSAREVGDQPQHL. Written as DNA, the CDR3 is TGCAGTGCTAGAGAGGTAGGGGATCAGCCCCAGCATCTT.

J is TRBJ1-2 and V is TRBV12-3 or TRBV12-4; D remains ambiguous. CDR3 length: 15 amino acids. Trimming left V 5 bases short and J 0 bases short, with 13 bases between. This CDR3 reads CASSVQRATNYGYTF. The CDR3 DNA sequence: TGTGCCAGCAGTGTCCAGCGGGCAACTAACTATGGCTACACCTTC.

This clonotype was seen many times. The CDR3 region has the DNA TGTGCCAGCAGTTTAAAGCTAGTCACTGAAGCTTTCTTT. This translates into CASSLKLVTEAFF. This chain joins TRBV12-3 or TRBV12-4 and TRBJ1-1; D unresolved. The CDR3 extends over 13 amino acids. V was trimmed by 2 bases and J by 4 bases, leaving 8 bases between them.

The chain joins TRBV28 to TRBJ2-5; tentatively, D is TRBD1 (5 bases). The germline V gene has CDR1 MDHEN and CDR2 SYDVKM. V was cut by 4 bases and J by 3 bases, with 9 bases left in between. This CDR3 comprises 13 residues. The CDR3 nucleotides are TGTGCCAGCAGTTATCCAGGGAAAGAGACCCAGTACTTC. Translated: CASSYPGKETQYF. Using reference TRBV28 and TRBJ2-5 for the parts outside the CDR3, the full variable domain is DVKVTQSSRYLVKRTGEKVFLECVQDMDHENMFWYRQDPGLGLRLIYFSYDVKMKEKGDIPEGYSVSREKKERFSLILESASTNQTSMYLCASSYPGKETQYFGPGTRLLVL.

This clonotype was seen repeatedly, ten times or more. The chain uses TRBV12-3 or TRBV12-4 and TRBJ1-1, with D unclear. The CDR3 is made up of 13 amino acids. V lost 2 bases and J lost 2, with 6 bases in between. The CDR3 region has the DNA TGTGCCAGCAGTTTATTTGATAACACTGAAGCTTTCTTT. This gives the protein CASSLFDNTEAFF.

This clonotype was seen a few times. The CDR3: CASSLDRGPLVHTEAFF. CDR3 nucleotides: TGTGCCAGCAGCCTGGACAGGGGCCCACTGGTCCACACTGAAGCTTTCTTT. The chain joins TRBV14 to TRBJ1-1, with 9 nucleotides matching TRBD1. Trimming at V came to 4 bases and at J to 3 bases, leaving 12 bases not matched to a gene. The CDR3 runs 17 residues. The germline gives CDR1 SGHDN, CDR2 FVKESK.

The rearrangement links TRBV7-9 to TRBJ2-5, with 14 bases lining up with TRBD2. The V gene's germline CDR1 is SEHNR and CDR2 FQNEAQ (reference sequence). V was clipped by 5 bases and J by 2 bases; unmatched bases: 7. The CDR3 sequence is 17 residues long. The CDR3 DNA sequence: TGTGCCAGCAGCCCAGGGACTAGCGGGGGAAAACAAGAGACCCAGTACTTC. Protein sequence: CASSPGTSGGKQETQYF.

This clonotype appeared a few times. The chain's CDR3 is CASSPPDRLSEKLFF. CDR3 DNA sequence: TGTGCCAGCAGCCCACCTGACAGGCTCAGTGAAAAACTGTTTTTT. The V gene is TRBV7-2, the J gene TRBJ1-4; TRBD1 is a possible D gene (6 bases). The CDR3 length is 15 residues. Germline values: CDR1 SGHTA, CDR2 FQGNSA. V was clipped by 5 bases and J by 7 bases, with 17 bases between them.